Following are 21 T cell receptor beta chains from one sample sequenced in a study of low-dose radiotherapy and immunotherapy resistance in tumors. With TRAV- and TRBV-specific primers, first-strand cDNA was made, covering the alpha and beta chains. TCR amplification ran roughly 20 PCR cycles using constant-region and V-primer adapter primers. TCRdb reanalysed the reads using MiXCR and keeps one entry per CDR3 protein. Of 95,000 to 100,000 distinct CDR3 sequences in the sample, under 25% were seen once. This sample's time point: after trial treatment. Described treatment: LDRT plus nivolumab, ipilimumab, low-dose cyclophosphamide and aspirin (RACIN trial). The sequencing used PBMCs, collected after low-dose radiotherapy plus immunotherapy. The receptors stem from a male donor with prostate cancer.

V is TRBV5-4 and J is TRBJ1-1, with D uncertain. Trimming removed 0 bases from V and 1 base from J, with 10 bases in between. CDR3 length: 15 residues. Germline CDR1 SGHNT, CDR2 YYREEE (reference sequence). Here the CDR3 reads CASSLGLSGNTEAFF. DNA of the CDR3: TGTGCCAGCAGCTTGGGCCTCTCTGGGAACACTGAAGCTTTCTTT.

This clonotype was picked up many times. The chain has TRBV20-1 and TRBJ2-5; no clear D gene. With 6 bases removed from V and 0 bases from J, the gap between germline ends came to 5 bases. This CDR3 comprises 11 residues. Germline V CDR1 and CDR2: DFQATT, SNEGSKA (reference sequence). The CDR3 DNA reads TGCAGTGCCCAGTACCAAGAGACCCAGTACTTC. Translated, it gives CSAQYQETQYF.

At least ten counts were recorded for this clonotype. The chain joins TRBV11-2 to TRBJ2-1; perhaps TRBD1 as D (5 bases). The CDR3 covers 16 residues. Trimming pared 1 base from V and 4 bases from J, leaving 14 bases between. Germline V lookup: CDR1 SGHAT, CDR2 FQNNGV. The CDR3 reads CASSLAGRVNYNEQFF. The CDR3 nucleotides read TGTGCCAGCAGCTTAGCCGGCAGGGTGAATTACAATGAGCAGTTCTTC.

In this sample, this clonotype turned up many times. The chain employs TRBV28 and TRBJ1-1, with D possibly TRBD1 on 5 matching bases. Trimming took off 5 bases at V and 1 base at J, with 11 bases between the two ends. The CDR3 totals 14 residues. Germline V gene data show CDR1 as MDHEN and CDR2 as SYDVKM. CDR3 sequence (DNA): TGTGCCAGCAGTCCACGAGGGGAGAACACTGAAGCTTTCTTT. This sequence encodes CASSPRGENTEAFF.

Ten or more counts support this clonotype. The J gene is TRBJ2-2, the V gene TRBV5-4; 10 positions agree with TRBD2. The J segment lost 1 base and the V segment lost 0 bases, leaving 3 bases of the junction unmatched. Germline CDR1 is SGHNT and CDR2 is YYREEE (reference sequence). CDR3 length: 17 amino acids. The DNA for the CDR3 is TGTGCCAGCAGCTTGGGGGCTAGCGGGGGGAACACCGGGGAGCTGTTTTTT. Its protein is CASSLGASGGNTGELFF.

This clonotype was observed a few times. J is TRBJ2-7 and V is TRBV6-5; TRBD1 aligns across 9 bases. There are 14 residues in the CDR3. The V and J ends lost 1 base and 4 bases, in that order; junction bases with no gene match: 2. Germline values: CDR1 MNHEY, CDR2 SVGAGI. The CDR3 nucleotides are TGTGCCAGCAGTTACTTGGGACAGGGTTACGAGCAGTACTTC. Translated: CASSYLGQGYEQYF.

At least ten counts were recorded for this clonotype. The chain carries TRBV5-1 and TRBJ2-2, with 7 bases matching TRBD1. The CDR3 contains 15 residues. After removal of 4 bases from V and 6 bases from J, the junction contained 9 bases not matched to a gene. Germline V gives CDR1 SGHRS, CDR2 YFSETQ. This CDR3 is CASSRRQGGAGELFF. The DNA for the CDR3 is TGCGCCAGCAGCCGCCGACAGGGTGGCGCCGGGGAGCTGTTTTTT.

The rearrangement uses TRBV18 and TRBJ2-5; D is perhaps TRBD1 (6 bases). CDR3 length equals 13 residues. The germline V and J ends were trimmed by 4 bases and 1 base, with 7 bases remaining between them. Germline CDR1 reads KGHSH; CDR2 reads LQKENI. The CDR3 nucleotides read TGTGCCAGCTCACGGACAGTCCAAGAGACCCAGTACTTC. Protein product: CASSRTVQETQYF.

This clonotype was seen many times. V is TRBV4-1 and J is TRBJ2-5, with 10 bases aligning to TRBD2. In germline, CDR1 is MGHRA, CDR2 YSYEKL. The CDR3 totals 15 residues. Losses at the gene ends were 4 bases for V and 4 bases for J; bases not matched to a gene: 6. Here the CDR3 reads CASSPLSGGTETQYF. In DNA form, the CDR3 reads TGCGCCAGCAGCCCTCTTAGCGGGGGGACAGAGACCCAGTACTTC.

The chain links TRBV5-1 to TRBJ2-1, with D unresolved. The length of the CDR3 is 14 residues. Looked up from germline, CDR1 is SGHRS and CDR2 is YFSETQ. With 0 bases removed from V and 7 bases from J, the gap between germline ends came to 11 bases. The CDR3 region is CASSLASPPNEQFF. The CDR3 region has the DNA TGCGCCAGCAGCTTGGCGTCTCCCCCTAATGAGCAGTTCTTC.

This clonotype was counted many times. The genes are TRBV5-1 and TRBJ1-4, with 9 bases identical to TRBD1. V was pared by 4 bases and J by 6 bases, with 10 bases of the junction left unmatched. This CDR3 spans 16 amino acids. Germline V CDR1 and CDR2: SGHRS, YFSETQ. CDR3 protein: CASSGGTGLSDEKLFF. The CDR3 coding sequence is TGCGCCAGCAGCGGGGGGACAGGGCTCAGCGATGAAAAACTGTTTTTT.

Of note for this clonotype: A read error is possible here, since a much larger clone lies one base away. The chain employs TRBV12-5 and TRBJ1-1; 8 bases fit TRBD1. The germline CDR1 and CDR2 sequences are LGHNT and FRNRAP. With V trimmed by 2 bases and J by 4 bases, 0 bases remained unmatched. The length of the CDR3 is 13 residues. The CDR3 loop reads CASGLTGGTEAFF. CDR3 nucleotide sequence: TGTGCTAGTGGTTTGACAGGGGGCACTGAAGCTTTCTTT.

The sample holds many counts of this clonotype. This sequence joins TRBV20-1 and TRBJ1-1; tentative D call: TRBD1 (6 bases). Germline V lookup: CDR1 DFQATT, CDR2 SNEGSKA (reference sequence). The V end lost 6 bases, the J end lost 1 base, and 18 bases lay between the germline ends. The CDR3 sequence is 15 residues long. CDR3 sequence (DNA): TGCAGTGCCCCCGGGGAGTCCAGGGGGAACACTGAAGCTTTCTTT. Translating it yields CSAPGESRGNTEAFF.

This clonotype was counted many times. The rearrangement links TRBV2 to TRBJ2-7; the D gene could be TRBD1 or TRBD2 (5 bases each). Germline V gene data show CDR1 as SNHLY and CDR2 as FYNNEI. V lost 1 base, J lost 2 bases, and 12 bases lay in between. The CDR3 is made up of 15 amino acids. CDR3 loop: CASSEGGARTYEQYF. The CDR3 nucleotides are TGTGCCAGCAGTGAAGGAGGGGCCCGGACCTACGAGCAGTACTTC.

This clonotype was recorded at least ten times. The chain has TRBV12-3 or TRBV12-4 and TRBJ2-2, with D maybe TRBD1 (5 bases). The CDR3 contains 16 residues. The V and J ends lost 7 bases and 0 bases respectively, with 15 bases between them. The CDR3 reads CASTKTGRANTGELFF. Here the CDR3 DNA reads TGTGCCAGCACCAAAACCGGCAGGGCGAACACCGGGGAGCTGTTTTTT.

This clonotype was found many times. V is TRBV5-1 and J is TRBJ2-7; no firm D call. Trimming stripped 0 bases from V and 2 bases from J, with 9 bases between. Germline values: CDR1 SGHRS, CDR2 YFSETQ. The CDR3 has 14 amino acids. The DNA of the CDR3 is TGCGCCAGCAGCTTGGACAGTCCAGCCTACGAGCAGTACTTC. Protein product: CASSLDSPAYEQYF.

On this clonotype: No DNA is shown, since the ends of the CDR3 on it are uncertain; the CDR3 is the one TCRdb lists. The rearrangement links TRBV14 to TRBJ2-2; the tabulated D call, TRBD1, remains unverified against the DNA. CDR1 is SGHDN, CDR2 FVKESK, per germline. The CDR3 sequence runs 15 residues, both termini included. The CDR3 sequence: CASRPDRNTGELFFF.

At least ten counts were recorded for this clonotype. The chain employs TRBV19 and TRBJ2-3; D remains ambiguous. CDR3 length equals 14 residues. Germline CDR1 LNHDA, CDR2 SQIVND (reference sequence). The V and J ends lost 1 base and 1 base respectively, with 6 bases between them. The CDR3 DNA reads as TGTGCCAGTAGTATAGGAGTCCGCACAGATACGCAGTATTTT. Encoded protein: CASSIGVRTDTQYF.

This clonotype came up many times. The rearrangement joins TRBV19 to TRBJ1-2, with TRBD1 matching over 8 bases. This CDR3 comprises 12 residues. Per germline, CDR1 LNHDA and CDR2 SQIVND (reference sequence). V lost 6 bases, J lost 10 bases, and 7 bases stayed unmatched. CDR3 coding DNA: TGTGCCAGTAGCAAGGGGACAGGCGTCTACACCTTC. Protein sequence: CASSKGTGVYTF.

There are many counts of this clonotype. The genes are TRBV12-3 or TRBV12-4 and TRBJ2-2; D uncertain. This CDR3 is built from 15 residues. Trimming removed 7 bases from V and 9 bases from J, with 21 bases in between. CDR3 sequence (DNA): TGTGCCAGCACCCCTTTTACAAGTCTACACCGGGAGCTGTTTTTT. Residues: CASTPFTSLHRELFF.

This clonotype was found many times. The chain joins TRBV7-6 to TRBJ2-7; TRBD2 is a possible D gene (6 bases). Germline CDR1 is SGHVS and CDR2 is FNYEAQ. The CDR3 runs 14 residues. Trimming stripped 1 base from V and 1 base from J, with 8 bases between. CDR3 nucleotide sequence: TGTGCCAGCAGCTTAGACCGGGGGTCCTACGAGCAGTACTTC. This translates into CASSLDRGSYEQYF.